This TCR beta chain originates from a study of blood T cells in healthy people across ages. Next came a second PCR, run for roughly 7 to 12 cycles, which used a sample-barcoded 5' primer along with a J-beta primer mix. TCRdb re-derived calls from the 5' RACE reads in MiXCR, one entry per CDR3 protein. The table records about 1.4 million distinct CDR3 sequences, approximately 59% of them present only once. The germline V gene encodes CDR1 DFQATT and CDR2 SNEGSKA (reference sequence). CDR3 length: 17 residues. Trimming left V 1 base short and J 2 bases short, with 21 bases between. This chain uses TRBV20-1 with TRBJ2-7, with D possibly matching TRBD1 (5 bases). This receptor was obtained from a man between 18 and 35 years old in good health. The sequencing input was blood. The CDR3 loop is CSARVLTGQGSPYEQYF. The CDR3 DNA sequence: TGCAGTGCTAGAGTTTTAACCGGGCAGGGATCGCCCTACGAGCAGTACTTC.